This T cell receptor beta chain comes out of a study of neurological immune-mediated disorders. The study, taken as a whole, reports: Multiple sclerosis was found to have the least TCR clonal expansion, below healthy controls, and HTLV-1-associated myelopathy the most.

With 10-nucleotide random UMIs included, cDNA was synthesized by 5'RACE. From the 5' RACE reads, TCRdb called clonotypes with MiXCR, one entry per CDR3 protein. Of 85,000 to 100,000 distinct CDR3 sequences listed, roughly 3.5% are singletons. This CDR3 has 12 amino acids. Trimming left V 3 bases short and J 6 bases short, with 12 bases between. CDR1 is DFQATT and CDR2 is SNEGSKA in the germline V gene (reference sequence). Unsorted libraries were derived from 2 million PBMCs stored at -80 C. This clonotype was observed at least ten times. The antigen is unknown. This TCR was recovered from a woman under 30 with multiple sclerosis. The sample was PBMCs. The chain couples TRBV20-1 to TRBJ2-7, with D unresolved. In nucleotides, the CDR3 is TGCAGTGCTAGGGACCAACTAAGCGAGCAGTACTTC. Its translation: CSARDQLSEQYF.